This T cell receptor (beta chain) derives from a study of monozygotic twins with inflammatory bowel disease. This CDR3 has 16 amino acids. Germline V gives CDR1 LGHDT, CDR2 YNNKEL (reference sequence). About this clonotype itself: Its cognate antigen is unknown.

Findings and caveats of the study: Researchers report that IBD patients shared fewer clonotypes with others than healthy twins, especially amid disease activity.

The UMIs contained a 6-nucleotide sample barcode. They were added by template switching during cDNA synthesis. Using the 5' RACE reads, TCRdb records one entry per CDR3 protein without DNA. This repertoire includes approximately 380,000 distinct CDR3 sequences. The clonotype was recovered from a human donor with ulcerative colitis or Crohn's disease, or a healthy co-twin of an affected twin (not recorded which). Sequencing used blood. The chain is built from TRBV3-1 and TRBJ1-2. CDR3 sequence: CASSQVSQTGFYGYTF.